This T cell receptor beta chain was observed in a study of blood T cell repertoires in COVID-19 (dated by TCRdb to 2020 to 2022). Turning to the overall study: The collaborator samples originated in the United States, Italy and Spain and spanned the acute and convalescent phases of COVID-19. Deeply sampled blood TCRbeta repertoires from subjects exposed to, actively infected with, or recovered from COVID-19 were included in the dataset. Samples were obtained from the ongoing ImmuneRACE study (first 160 participants) and from over 1,000 subjects provided by 6 global collaborators. The prospective study material was composed of cDNA or gDNA derived from T cells, B-cell-depleted T cells, or PBMCs. Where available, HLA class I and class II types were obtained from metadata supplied by the sample provider rather than from assay-based typing. The repertoires were released in a freely available public database intended as a resource for research on the immune response to SARS-CoV-2. A de-identified subject ID, COVID-19 status, age in years and sex were almost always included in the sample metadata.

The study at large found these results: Clinical and demographic metadata were provided uncurated, with the amount varying by source and participant.

TCRbeta CDR3 regions were amplified from genomic DNA using the immunoSEQ Assay, a bias-controlled multiplex PCR. Concerning the study's data processing: Nucleated cell counts per sample were estimated from amplification of reference gene primers within the assay. To quantify the absolute abundance of each unique TCRbeta CDR3 rearrangement, sequence reads were collapsed and filtered. For each sample, productive Simpson clonality was calculated by taking the square root of Simpson's diversity index across productive rearrangements. The table was pulled from immuneACCESS by TCRdb, which kept in-frame rearrangements only. Such tables lose some clones; where checked, under half of the loss comes from unresolved V genes, and the rest has no known cause. That table furnishes V, J and clone size, whereas the DNA furnished D and trimming. The sample profile shows approximately 98,000 clones; about 90% of them were found once. The biggest ten clones account for over 2% of the sample.

Note on this clone: The antigen this receptor binds is unknown. The input lacks base qualities; no much larger clone sits a single base away.

Whole blood was collected in K2EDTA tubes by collaborating institutions according to the institutions' own protocols. For TCRbeta analysis, collaborator samples were shipped as frozen whole blood, as isolated PBMCs, or as DNA extracted from either sample type. CDR1 is given as MNHEY and CDR2 as SVGAGI, both from the germline V gene. V loses 5 bases of germline sequence and J loses 0 bases, and the interval between the two ends is 7 bases. Including the terminal cysteine and phenylalanine, the CDR3 comprises 13 residues. Left in the record is the CDR3 DNA by itself, 39 bases read in frame from the first base.

Sequencing was performed on peripheral blood. This TCR came from a human donor in a cohort sampled during active COVID-19. In this chain, TRBV6-5 is recombined with TRBJ2-5; the D segment could be TRBD1, given 5 matching bases. The nucleotides are TGTGCCAGCAGTCGACAGAACCAAGAGACCCAGTACTTC. Its translation reads: CASSRQNQETQYF.